The 20 T cell receptor beta chains reported below all come from one sample, sequenced in a study of blood T cell repertoires in COVID-19. Data came from immunoSEQ multiplex PCR; TCRdb stores just in-frame clones and leaves some out. The table shows more than 350,000 clones, with roughly nine tenths occurring only once. Sequencing used PBMCs or T cells enriched from blood (not recorded which). The receptors were sampled from a man aged 18 to 35 who had recovered from COVID-19.

The V and J genes are TRBV11-1 and TRBJ2-7, with D possibly TRBD1 on 5 matching bases. This CDR3 is 13 amino acids long. The V gene lost 2 bases and the J gene lost 1 base, with 6 bases spanning the gap. CDR1 and CDR2 (germline): SGHAT, FQDESV (reference sequence). CDR3 nucleotide sequence: TGTGCCAGCAGCTTACAGGGTTCCTACGAGCAGTACTTC. Translating gives CASSLQGSYEQYF.

The V and J genes are TRBV24-1 and TRBJ2-3; D may be TRBD2 (6 bases). Trimming removed 3 bases from V and 4 bases from J, with 19 bases in between. CDR1 and CDR2 (germline): KGHDR, SFDVKD. The CDR3 spans 17 residues. The CDR3 sequence is CATSDPSSDGGADTQYF. In nucleotides, the CDR3 is TGTGCCACCAGTGATCCCTCTTCCGACGGGGGAGCAGATACGCAGTATTTT.

With regard to this clone: The junction departs from germline at one end; a sequencing error may be responsible. The gene calls are TRBV12-3 or TRBV12-4 and TRBJ2-7, with 9 bases fitting TRBD1. The CDR3 consists of 12 residues. CDR3 sequence (DNA): TGTGCCAGCAGCCCCGGGACAGGGAGGTTGAACTTC. Translated: CASSPGTGRLNF.

The V call is TRBV5-5, the J call TRBJ2-1; possibly TRBD1 for D (6 bases). The CDR3 totals 14 residues. Between the trimmed V and J ends, which lost 5 bases and 4 bases, there was a span of 13 bases. Per the germline V gene, CDR1 is SGHKS and CDR2 is YYEKEE (reference sequence). CDR3 sequence reads: CASSSGTSYNEQFF. DNA of the CDR3: TGTGCCAGCAGTTCCGGGACATCTTACAATGAGCAGTTCTTC.

The table lists this clone with a count of one. The rearrangement joins TRBV25-1 to TRBJ1-2; D is unresolved. V lost 5 bases, J lost 5 bases, and 9 bases lay in between. In germline, CDR1 is MGHDK, CDR2 SYGVNS. The CDR3 length is 12 residues. Here the CDR3 reads CASSNPLYGYTF. The CDR3 DNA reads as TGTGCCAGCAGTAACCCCCTATATGGCTACACCTTC.

The chain employs TRBV6-4 and TRBJ1-5, with TRBD1 matching over 7 bases. V dropped 7 bases and J dropped 1; count of bases not matched to a gene: 4. The CDR3 spans 14 residues. Germline V CDR1 and CDR2: MRHNA, SNTAGT. Here the CDR3 DNA reads TGTGCCAGCACCCCGACAGGGAGCAATCAGCCCCAGCATTTT. Translated, it gives CASTPTGSNQPQHF.

The chain recombines TRBV4-1 with TRBJ2-1, with 8 nucleotides matching TRBD2. In germline, CDR1 is MGHRA, CDR2 YSYEKL. The length of the CDR3 is 17 residues. V shed 1 base, J shed 4 bases, and the junction held 9 bases outside the gene matches. In DNA form, the CDR3 reads TGCGCCAGCAGCCAAGTCTTCGGGGGGGCGTGGTACAATGAGCAGTTCTTC. This codes for CASSQVFGGAWYNEQFF.

This rearrangement joins TRBV19 to TRBJ2-2; 9 nucleotides line up with TRBD1. The CDR3 is made up of 15 amino acids. V dropped 7 bases and J dropped 3; count of bases not matched to a gene: 6. CDR1 LNHDA and CDR2 SQIVND come from the germline V gene (reference sequence). The CDR3 loop is CASIWDRAYTGELFF. CDR3 DNA: TGTGCCAGTATTTGGGACAGGGCTTACACCGGGGAGCTGTTTTTT.

The chain links TRBV5-1 to TRBJ1-6, with 7 bases that match TRBD1. The CDR3 has 14 residues. V lost 3 bases to trimming and J lost 5 bases; unmatched junction nucleotides: 2. Germline V gene sequence: CDR1 SGHRS, CDR2 YFSETQ. CDR3 in amino acids: CASSWDSNNSPLHF. The CDR3 coding sequence is TGCGCCAGCAGCTGGGACAGCAATAATTCACCCCTCCACTTT.

CDR3 sequence: CASSLSDSSPLHF. CDR3 bases: TGTGCCAGTAGTCTGTCCGATAGTTCACCCCTCCACTTT. This sequence joins TRBV19 and TRBJ1-6; D not certain. The V gene's germline CDR1 is LNHDA and CDR2 SQIVND (reference sequence). With 5 bases removed from V and 9 bases from J, the gap between germline ends came to 11 bases. The CDR3 is 13 amino acids.

The rearrangement joins TRBV19 to TRBJ2-1; tentative D call: TRBD2 (5 bases). The V gene's germline CDR1 is LNHDA and CDR2 SQIVND (reference sequence). The CDR3 is 15 residues long. V was trimmed by 0 bases and J by 9 bases, leaving 15 bases between them. CDR3 nucleotide sequence: TGTGCCAGTAGTATAGAGTATTGGAATGAGGGTGAGCAGTTCTTC. This sequence encodes CASSIEYWNEGEQFF.

The chain recombines TRBV7-9 with TRBJ2-2, with 10 bases matching TRBD1. Germline V gene sequence: CDR1 SEHNR, CDR2 FQNEAQ (reference sequence). The CDR3 contains 16 residues. Losses at the gene ends were 5 bases for V and 0 bases for J; bases not matched to a gene: 3. This chain's CDR3 is CASSNGQGANTGELFF. In DNA, the CDR3 is TGTGCCAGCAGCAATGGACAGGGGGCGAACACCGGGGAGCTGTTTTTT.

The chain links TRBV11-2 to TRBJ2-1, with D tentatively TRBD1 (6 bases). Germline V gene lookup returns CDR1 SGHAT and CDR2 FQNNGV. This CDR3 spans 14 amino acids. Trimming removed 5 bases from V and 7 bases from J, with 15 bases in between. The CDR3 is CASSATVGANEQFF. In DNA, the CDR3 is TGTGCCAGCAGCGCTACGGTGGGGGCGAATGAGCAGTTCTTC. The full variable domain, with the rest looked up from reference TRBV11-2 and TRBJ2-1, is EAGVAQSPRYKIIEKRQSVAFWCNPISGHATLYWYQQILGQGPKLLIQFQNNGVVDDSQLPKDRFSAERLKGVDSTLKIQPAKLEDSAVYLCASSATVGANEQFFGPGTRLTVL.

The V call is TRBV10-3, the J call TRBJ1-1; 7 positions match TRBD1. The CDR3 spans 14 residues. CDR1 is ENHRY and CDR2 is SYGVKD in the germline V gene. After removal of 6 bases from V and 3 bases from J, the junction contained 7 bases not matched to a gene. This CDR3 is CAISKTGSDTEAFF. DNA for the CDR3: TGTGCCATCAGCAAGACAGGGTCGGACACTGAAGCTTTCTTT.

The V call is TRBV5-5, the J call TRBJ1-2; possibly TRBD1 for D (5 bases). Trimming left V 4 bases short and J 2 bases short, with 15 bases between. The CDR3 runs to 15 residues. Germline lookup yields CDR1 SGHKS and CDR2 YYEKEE (reference sequence). CDR3 protein: CASSPGAGKNYGYTF. CDR3 in DNA: TGTGCCAGCAGCCCGGGTGCAGGGAAGAACTATGGCTACACCTTC.

CDR3 bases: TGTGCCAGCAGCTCGGGACAGGGGGCTGCTCAGCCCCAGCATTTT. Translation: CASSSGQGAAQPQHF. The chain links TRBV9 to TRBJ1-5, with TRBD1 matching 12 bases. This CDR3 region has 15 residues. V was pared by 4 bases and J by 6 bases, with 5 bases of the junction left unmatched. CDR1 and CDR2 from the germline V gene are SGDLS and YYNGEE.

CDR3 nucleotides: TGTGCCATCAGTGAACCTACTAGCGGGAGCCCCTACGAGCAGTACTTC. Residues: CAISEPTSGSPYEQYF. The rearrangement uses TRBV10-3 and TRBJ2-7; 11 nucleotides agree with TRBD2. The CDR3 is made up of 16 amino acids. Trimming cost V 3 bases and J 2 bases; bases outside gene matches: 6. In germline, CDR1 is ENHRY, CDR2 SYGVKD.

The gene calls are TRBV7-2 and TRBJ2-5, with TRBD1 identical over 9 bases. The CDR3 contains 12 residues. The junction had 5 bases not matched to a gene; V was cut back by 8 bases and J by 7 bases. Germline V gene lookup returns CDR1 SGHTA and CDR2 FQGNSA. CDR3 DNA sequence: TGTGCCAGCCAGGGGACAGGGAGGACCCAGTACTTC. Its protein is CASQGTGRTQYF.

CDR3 in amino acids: CSVEDRGDYGYTF. For the CDR3, the DNA is TGCAGCGTTGAAGACAGGGGGGACTATGGCTACACCTTC. The chain links TRBV29-1 to TRBJ1-2; 7 bases fit TRBD1. The trim removed 0 bases at V and 3 bases at J, leaving 1 base unmatched. CDR1 is SQVTM and CDR2 is ANQGSEA in the germline V gene. The CDR3 sequence is 13 residues long.

The rearrangement links TRBV24-1 to TRBJ2-1, with D perhaps TRBD2 (7 bases). V was trimmed by 6 bases and J by 2 bases, leaving 13 bases between them. CDR3 length: 15 residues. The germline V gene encodes CDR1 KGHDR and CDR2 SFDVKD. In DNA, the CDR3 is TGTGCCACCAGTCCTGGGGGGGCCCCCTACAATGAGCAGTTCTTC. Encoded protein: CATSPGGAPYNEQFF.